This is a list of T cell receptor beta chains from one sample in a study of sequential checkpoint blockade in melanoma. The table came from immunoSEQ multiplex PCR; TCRdb's copy has only in-frame clones and leaves some out. The sample records approximately 8,000 clones, under 30% being singletons. Here the sequenced sample was tumor tissue (inferred from file names), taken from a patient given nivolumab and ipilimumab in sequence. Source of these receptors: a human donor with melanoma. Each CDR3 is given with its conserved first and last residue. The order of the fields is V gene, J gene, D gene, clone size, CDR3 DNA, CDR3 protein. A D gene is named only where the DNA matches it firmly. Only some rows state a clone size, as once, few, many or a class for expanded clones.

TRBV11-3	TRBJ2-3	NA	NA	TGTGCCAGCAGCTTAGATATGGGGACAGATACGCAGTATTTT	CASSLDMGTDTQYF
TRBV30	TRBJ1-4	NA	few	TGTGCCTGGAGTGTTGGGAGGGTACGGACTAATGAAAAACTGTTTTTT	CAWSVGRVRTNEKLFF
TRBV30	TRBJ1-2	NA	NA	TGTGCCTGGAGTGTACGGGACTTAGACCCCCAGACCTTC	CAWSVRDLDPQTF
TRBV11-3	TRBJ2-3	NA	many	TGTGCCAGCAGCTCCCGGACAGGCACAGATACGCAGTATTTT	CASSSRTGTDTQYF
TRBV11-3	TRBJ2-3	TRBD2	NA	TGTGCTAGCAGCCAAAATAGCGGGAGGGCCATAGATACGCAGTATTTT	CASSQNSGRAIDTQYF
TRBV4-1	TRBJ2-3	TRBD1	NA	TGCGCCAGCAGCCAAGAGGGACAGTACACAGATACGCAGTATTTT	CASSQEGQYTDTQYF
TRBV25-1	TRBJ1-2	NA	NA	TGTGCCAGCAGTGGGGGGACAAGAATAGAGGGCTACACCTTC	CASSGGTRIEGYTF
TRBV5-1	TRBJ2-3	TRBD1	NA	TGCGCCAGCAGCACAGACAGGGGCGGCACAGATACGCAGTATTTT	CASSTDRGGTDTQYF
TRBV6-8	TRBJ1-5	NA	NA	TGTGCCATCAGTTCGGAGGGACCCGATCAGCCCCAGCATTTT	CAISSEGPDQPQHF
TRBV19	TRBJ1-1	TRBD1	NA	TGTGCCAGTAGTAGCTGGGCAGGGGGCCACACTGAAGCTTTCTTT	CASSSWAGGHTEAFF
TRBV25-1	TRBJ1-2	NA	NA	TGTGCCAGCAGCCTCCGGGACATTAAGGGCTACACCTTC	CASSLRDIKGYTF